This T cell receptor beta chain appears in the sequencing data of a study of blood T cell repertoires in COVID-19. In the original processing: Estimation of nucleated cell counts relied on the amplification of reference gene primers. Profiled with immunoSEQ multiplex PCR; TCRdb holds only in-frame clones, not every one. The V and J calls and clone size are taken from that table; D and trimming were inferred from the DNA. The sample lists about 310,000 clones; 87% were seen once. The germline V and J ends were trimmed by 4 bases and 0 bases, with 16 bases remaining between them. The CDR3 is 17 amino acids. The germline CDR1 and CDR2 sequences are KGHSY and FQNENV. Membership in each cohort depended on participant-reported clinical history. Resolution of symptoms, clearance, or two negative PCRs was present in recovered Cohort 3 donors.

The gene calls are TRBV16 and TRBJ1-3; TRBD1 is a possible D gene (6 bases). The receptor's source is a woman between 18 and 30 years old who had recovered from COVID-19. What was sequenced was PBMCs or T cells enriched from blood (not recorded which). CDR3 loop: CASSLHPGGLSGNTIYF. For the CDR3, the DNA is TGTGCCAGCAGCCTCCACCCCGGGGGGCTCTCTGGAAACACCATATATTTT.